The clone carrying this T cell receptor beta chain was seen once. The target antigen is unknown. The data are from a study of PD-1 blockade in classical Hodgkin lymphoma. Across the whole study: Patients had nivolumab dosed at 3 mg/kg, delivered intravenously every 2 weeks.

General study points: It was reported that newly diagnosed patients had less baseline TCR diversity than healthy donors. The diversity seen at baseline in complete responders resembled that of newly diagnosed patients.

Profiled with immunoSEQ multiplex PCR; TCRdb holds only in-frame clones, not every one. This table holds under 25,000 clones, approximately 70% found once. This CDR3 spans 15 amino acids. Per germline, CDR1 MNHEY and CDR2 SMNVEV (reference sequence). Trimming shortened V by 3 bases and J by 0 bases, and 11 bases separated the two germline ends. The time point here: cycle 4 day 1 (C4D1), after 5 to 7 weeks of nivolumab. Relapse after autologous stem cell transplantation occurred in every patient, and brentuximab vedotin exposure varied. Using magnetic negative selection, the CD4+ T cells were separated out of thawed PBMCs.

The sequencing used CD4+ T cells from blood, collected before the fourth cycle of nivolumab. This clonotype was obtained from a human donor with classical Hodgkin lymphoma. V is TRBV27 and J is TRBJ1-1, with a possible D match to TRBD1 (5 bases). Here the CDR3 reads CASSFRGYLNTEAFF. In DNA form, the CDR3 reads TGTGCCAGCAGTTTCCGGGGGTATCTGAACACTGAAGCTTTCTTT.